The rows below give T cell receptor beta chains drawn from one sample of a study of regulatory T cells in long-lasting Graves disease. TCRdb analysed the multiplex PCR reads with MiXCR anew, one entry per CDR3 protein. The profile shows some 330,000 distinct CDR3 sequences, 10% to 15% of them singletons. The sample also formed part of further work on T cells in Graves' hyperthyroidism and ophthalmopathy.

The sample consisted of peripheral blood mononuclear cells (PBMCs), taken at new diagnosis, from a patient treated with antithyroid drugs. The receptors stem from a woman between 18 and 30 years old with Graves disease. The CDR3 runs from the conserved cysteine through the conserved F or W.

v_call: TRBV9
cdr3_aa: CASSVSGTSGYNEQFF

v_call: TRBV5-4
cdr3_aa: CASSLVLGIGYEQYF

v_call: TRBV3-2
cdr3_aa: CASSAYNRTSGYEQFF

v_call: TRBV20-1
cdr3_aa: CSAWRTYNEQFF

v_call: TRBV28
cdr3_aa: CASSLESISLELFF

v_call: TRBV6-5
cdr3_aa: CASSYKIRGTSSYNEQFF

v_call: TRBV10-3
cdr3_aa: CAISESATGQGHINEQFF

v_call: TRBV7-3
cdr3_aa: CASSFERTRAFF

v_call: TRBV13
cdr3_aa: CASSSWTGGGNEQFF

v_call: TRBV15
cdr3_aa: CATRGLAGDRGRAYNEQFF

v_call: TRBV12-3/TRBV12-4
cdr3_aa: CASSLAPQDYRTEQFF

v_call: TRBV12-3/TRBV12-4
cdr3_aa: CASSPAGGGNTEAFF

v_call: TRBV2
cdr3_aa: CASSDPYLRQRNIQYF

v_call: TRBV18
cdr3_aa: CASSTYLTEYTQYF

v_call: TRBV3-1
cdr3_aa: CASSLNAGHTNYGYTF

v_call: TRBV12-3/TRBV12-4
cdr3_aa: CASSAIPTPRWGNEQFF

v_call: TRBV13
cdr3_aa: CASSPTWGGENYGYTF

v_call: TRBV6-5
cdr3_aa: CASSYARDRSRISTDTQYF

v_call: TRBV29-1
cdr3_aa: CSARLRDRFYGYTF

v_call: TRBV6-1
cdr3_aa: CAAGRHNEQFF

v_call: TRBV12-3/TRBV12-4
cdr3_aa: CASSFGQINTEAFF

v_call: TRBV3-1
cdr3_aa: CASSLDPRRTGGTGELFF

v_call: TRBV24-1
cdr3_aa: CATSDEGQGAGEQYF

v_call: TRBV20-1
cdr3_aa: CSAMDSGNTIYF

v_call: TRBV28
cdr3_aa: CASSTGGEGLEDTQYF

v_call: TRBV18
cdr3_aa: CASSPPRGYNEQFF

v_call: TRBV7-3
cdr3_aa: CASSPVSENTEAFF

v_call: TRBV3-1
cdr3_aa: CASSQLRPGGTEAFF

v_call: TRBV6-1
cdr3_aa: CASTDQGANTEAFF

v_call: TRBV12-3/TRBV12-4
cdr3_aa: CASGSWGGDTDTQYF

v_call: TRBV30
cdr3_aa: CAWVKYTYYENTEAFF

v_call: TRBV14
cdr3_aa: CASSQRPGQPGNTEAFF

v_call: TRBV14
cdr3_aa: CASSPLDYGSEEKLFF

v_call: TRBV13
cdr3_aa: CASSLGWIAGARGQFF

v_call: TRBV3-1
cdr3_aa: CASSNRRASEAFF

v_call: TRBV6-2/TRBV6-3
cdr3_aa: CASSYEYFYGYTF

v_call: TRBV20-1
cdr3_aa: CSADRDVSYNEQFF

v_call: TRBV12-5
cdr3_aa: CASGNRAGNTIYF

v_call: TRBV28
cdr3_aa: CASSRDRDRVYNEQFF

v_call: TRBV4-1
cdr3_aa: CASSQAFGQAIYGYTF

v_call: TRBV20-1
cdr3_aa: CSALQGPDEETQYF

v_call: TRBV2
cdr3_aa: CASVQTGGFRETQYF

v_call: TRBV3-1
cdr3_aa: CASGTVHEQYF

v_call: TRBV29-1
cdr3_aa: CSVDVYGTGTNTEAFF

v_call: TRBV27
cdr3_aa: CASSLSMRSSNPTNEKLFF

v_call: TRBV28
cdr3_aa: CASIQQGGVREKLFF

v_call: TRBV7-8
cdr3_aa: CASSLVRLTGMYEQYF

v_call: TRBV2
cdr3_aa: CASSEDRELFF

v_call: TRBV28
cdr3_aa: CASSHRGLNTEAFF

v_call: TRBV7-8
cdr3_aa: CASSRLTGGTNEKLFF

v_call: TRBV20-1
cdr3_aa: CSVDLVGVEEQYF

v_call: TRBV7-2
cdr3_aa: CASTTYRPSGQPYGYTF

v_call: TRBV5-1
cdr3_aa: CASSPNQLNTEAFF

v_call: TRBV27
cdr3_aa: CASSYGTGDSYEQYF

v_call: TRBV7-9
cdr3_aa: CASSFQTNYNEQFF

v_call: TRBV5-4
cdr3_aa: CASSAPGGASWEQYF

v_call: TRBV25-1
cdr3_aa: CASAKTRAGDLPNQPQHF

v_call: TRBV29-1
cdr3_aa: CSVLIGTEAFF

v_call: TRBV10-3
cdr3_aa: CAISEGYRDIEKLFF